The entry below gives a single T cell receptor beta chain sequence along with its context. This clonotype was picked up many times. Its target antigen remains unknown. There are no base qualities to consult, and no much larger clone falls within one base. CDR1 is given as MNHEY and CDR2 as SMNVEV, both from the germline V gene (reference sequence). The cysteine opens and the phenylalanine closes a CDR3 of 15 amino acids. The DNA shown is the 45-base CDR3, in frame from base 1. V and J lose 4 bases and 2 bases, and a span of 11 bases separates them. The data originate from a study of regulatory T cells in long-lasting Graves disease (dated by TCRdb to the early 2020s). Notes on the research overall: Newly diagnosed Graves' disease patients had taken antithyroid drugs for less than 3 months. Peripheral blood TCR sequencing and RNA sequencing compared persistent Graves' disease patients with newly diagnosed Graves' disease patients. The study took place in China and was registered as a clinical trial. A total of about 35 samples underwent TCR sequencing: some 13 from persistent and roughly 20 from newly diagnosed Graves' disease patients.

The full study reports these points: Sequencing and analysis were limited to the TCR beta chain. Persistent disease showed preferential use of TRBV28, TRBJ1-2 and TRBJ2-5, whereas newly diagnosed disease favored TRBV20-1 and TRBJ2-1. As a limitation, the authors acknowledged that the small sample size may reduce accuracy. More public clonotypes were shared among persistent patients (2,741) than among newly diagnosed patients (roughly 960). The study examined only peripheral blood because the primary lesion, thyroid tissue, could not be accessed. Compared with newly diagnosed patients, patients with persistent Graves' disease had lower TCR Shannon entropy and fewer highly expanded clones, which suggests clonal expansion.

The library was generated by multiplex PCR. TCRdb lists the instrument as Illumina HiSeq 4000. TCR beta libraries were built with iRepertoire HTBI primers and Arm-PCR amplification of CDR3 regions. Gel purification was performed on PCR products prior to sequencing. As for the original processing: Gene usage analysis of CDR3 amino acid clonotypes used the approximately 62 TRBV and 14 to 15 TRBJ segments found across samples. COPE and FqMerger were used to merge filtered high-quality paired reads into contigs. BLAST was used to align contigs to the IMGT TRBV, TRBD and TRBJ reference genes, and CDR3 was defined following IMGT. Any clonotype with a frequency above 0.1% was classified as a highly expanded clone. Repertoire diversity was measured by Shannon entropy, and V-J evenness by the Gini coefficient. Public clonotypes were defined as clonotypes shared by more than one individual. Using fastp trimming at Q25 and MiXCR clonotype assembly, TCRdb reanalyzed the public sequencing data and kept in-frame beta chains. All rows with the same CDR3 protein become a single entry with the most common DNA and genes. TCRdb's processing, not the authors' own work, is the source of the V and J calls. The sample data list a few hundred thousand distinct CDR3 sequences, and about 14% of these were observed just once. The top ten clonotypes cover about 10% of the sample.

This specimen's time point label, per the study, means: newly diagnosed GD, antithyroid drugs for less than 3 months. For both TCR sequencing and RNA sequencing, RNA was extracted from PBMCs using TRIzol. The diagnosis of Graves' disease was made according to American Thyroid Association guidelines. Patients were recruited from an endocrinology department in Xi'an, China. Each patient gave 7 to 9.5 milliliters of peripheral blood, collected in an EDTA anticoagulant tube. PBMCs were isolated by Ficoll Paque Plus density gradient separation without further T cell sorting. An Agilent 2100 Bioanalyzer and agarose gel were used to check RNA quality, and a NanoDrop 2000 was used to measure RNA concentration. The data were also submitted as part of a second study, on T cells in Graves' hyperthyroidism and ophthalmopathy. The second study's paper adds: Stable Graves' hyperthyroidism was defined as no progression to ophthalmopathy during 18 months of follow-up. Hyperthyroidism patients were newly diagnosed, with disease duration under 2 months, and aged 18 to 65 years. Patients with uncontrolled infections, other autoimmune diseases, pregnancy or lactation were excluded. Diagnoses were based on clinical symptoms, serum thyroxine and TRAb, thyroid ultrasound and orbital computed tomography. A first-round RT-PCR of the TCR CDR3 used the HTBI primer set with the Qiagen OneStep RT-PCR kit. Most expanded thyroid clonotypes (frequency above 0.001) were also detected in blood, suggesting blood repertoires may reflect thyroid immune responses. Ophthalmopathy was separated from stable hyperthyroidism by a 13 V-J signature model, with approximately 89% sensitivity and roughly 84% specificity obtained in cross-validation and 80%/75% obtained in testing. In validation, the model predicted progression to ophthalmopathy a median of roughly 6.5 months before onset, with over 55% sensitivity and 72.22% specificity. To identify distinguishing TCR V-J signatures, a discovery cohort of 90 to 100 patients was used, comprising roughly 45 with Graves' ophthalmopathy and approximately 58 with stable Graves' hyperthyroidism. An independent validation cohort of about 20 hyperthyroidism patients and about 15 patients who later progressed to ophthalmopathy tested prospective prediction of ophthalmopathy. The 75 to 100 discovery patients were divided at random into training and test sets in a 7:3 ratio. The study also compared thyroid tissue and blood T-cell repertoires from roughly 6 Graves' hyperthyroidism patients. After sampling, hyperthyroidism patients received methimazole starting at 30 mg daily, and ophthalmopathy patients received high-dose intravenous methylprednisolone. A second multiplex PCR round built the libraries, followed by size selection and purification. Libraries were sequenced paired-end with 100 bp reads on an Illumina HiSeq2000. Raw data were processed with SOAPnuke, discarding reads with adapters, uncalled bases, mean Phred below 15, or no exact constant-primer or identifier match. COPE v1.2.5 was used to merge high-quality paired reads, and clonotypes were defined as unique nucleotide sequences. Clonotypes were aligned to IMGT TRBV, TRBD and TRBJ reference segments using MiTCR v1.1. Only V-J combinations with frequency above 0.0001, covering about 99% of repertoires, were analysed. A TCS score was defined as the ratio between F50 (clonal expansion) and ExV (chaos), using BLOSUM62-based TCRdist between CDR3 peptides within each V-J. Welch's t-statistics and random forest reduced roughly 540 V-J features to 13, which were used in a naive Bayes classifier (R e1071). No statistical method was used to set the sample size in advance, and investigators knew the group allocation. The paper reports TCR Vbeta CDR3 sequencing of over 130 peripheral blood samples: approximately 43 ophthalmopathy, about 75 hyperthyroidism and around 17 progressor patients.

The sample here was peripheral blood mononuclear cells (PBMCs), taken at new diagnosis, from a patient treated with antithyroid drugs. The chain joins TRBV27 to TRBJ2-2; TRBD1 is possibly the D segment (6 matching bases). The TCR originated in a man aged 30 to 39 with Graves disease. Donor details come from another sample of the same person, matched by shared clones. The bases read TGTGCCAGCAGTTCGCCGGGACACAACACCGGGGAGCTGTTTTTT. Its protein product is CASSSPGHNTGELFF.